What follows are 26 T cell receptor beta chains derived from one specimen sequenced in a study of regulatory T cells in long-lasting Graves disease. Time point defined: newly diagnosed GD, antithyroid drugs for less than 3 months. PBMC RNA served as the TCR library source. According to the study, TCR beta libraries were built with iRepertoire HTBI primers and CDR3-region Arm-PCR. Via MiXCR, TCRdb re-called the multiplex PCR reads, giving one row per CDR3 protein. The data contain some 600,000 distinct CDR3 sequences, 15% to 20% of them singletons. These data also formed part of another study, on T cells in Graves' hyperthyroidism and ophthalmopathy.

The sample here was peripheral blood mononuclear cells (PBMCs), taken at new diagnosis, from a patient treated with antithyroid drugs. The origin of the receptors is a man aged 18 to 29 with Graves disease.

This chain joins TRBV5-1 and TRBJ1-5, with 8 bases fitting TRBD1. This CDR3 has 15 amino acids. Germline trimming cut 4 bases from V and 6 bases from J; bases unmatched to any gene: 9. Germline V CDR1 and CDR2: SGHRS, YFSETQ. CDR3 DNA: TGCGCCAGCAGCCTCGCAGGGGGCGCCGGTCAGCCCCAGCATTTT. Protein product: CASSLAGGAGQPQHF.

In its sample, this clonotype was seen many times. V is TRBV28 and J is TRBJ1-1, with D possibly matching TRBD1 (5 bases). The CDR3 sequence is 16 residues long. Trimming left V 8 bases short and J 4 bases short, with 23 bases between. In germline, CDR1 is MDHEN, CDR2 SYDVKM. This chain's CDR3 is CASGWQGLMMGTEAFF. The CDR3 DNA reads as TGTGCCAGCGGATGGCAGGGTTTGATGATGGGCACTGAAGCTTTCTTT.

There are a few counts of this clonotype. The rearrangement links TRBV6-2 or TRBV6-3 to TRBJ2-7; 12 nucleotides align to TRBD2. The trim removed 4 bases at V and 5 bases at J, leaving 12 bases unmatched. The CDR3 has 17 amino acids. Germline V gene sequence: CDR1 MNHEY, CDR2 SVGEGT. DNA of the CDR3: TGTGCCAGCAGTTTACGCGAGCTAGCGGGAGGGCCCCACGAGCAGTACTTC. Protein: CASSLRELAGGPHEQYF.

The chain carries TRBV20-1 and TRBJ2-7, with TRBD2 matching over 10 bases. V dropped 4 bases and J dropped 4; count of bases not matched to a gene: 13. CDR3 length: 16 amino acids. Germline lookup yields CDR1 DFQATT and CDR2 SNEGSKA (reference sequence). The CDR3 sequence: CSATTPLAGVSYEQYF. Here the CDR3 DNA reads TGCAGTGCTACCACCCCGCTAGCGGGAGTTTCATACGAGCAGTACTTC.

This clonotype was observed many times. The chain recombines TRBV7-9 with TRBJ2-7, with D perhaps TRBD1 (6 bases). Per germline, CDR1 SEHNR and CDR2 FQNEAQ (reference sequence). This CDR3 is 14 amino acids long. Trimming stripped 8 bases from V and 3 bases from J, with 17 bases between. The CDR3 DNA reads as TGTGCCAGCGCGACCAGAGGACAGATCTACGAGCAGTACTTC. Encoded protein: CASATRGQIYEQYF. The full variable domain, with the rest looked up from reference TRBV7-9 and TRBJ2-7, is DTGVSQNPRHKITKRGQNVTFRCDPISEHNRLYWYRQTLGQGPEFLTYFQNEAQLEKSRLLSDRFSAERPKGSFSTLEIQRTEQGDSAMYLCASATRGQIYEQYFGPGTRLTVT.

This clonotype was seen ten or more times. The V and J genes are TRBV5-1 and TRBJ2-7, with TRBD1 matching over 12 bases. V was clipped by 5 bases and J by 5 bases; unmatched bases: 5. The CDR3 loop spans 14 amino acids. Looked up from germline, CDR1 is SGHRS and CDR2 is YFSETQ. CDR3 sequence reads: CASRIGTGGDEQYF. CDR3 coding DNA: TGCGCCAGCAGGATCGGGACAGGGGGCGACGAGCAGTACTTC.

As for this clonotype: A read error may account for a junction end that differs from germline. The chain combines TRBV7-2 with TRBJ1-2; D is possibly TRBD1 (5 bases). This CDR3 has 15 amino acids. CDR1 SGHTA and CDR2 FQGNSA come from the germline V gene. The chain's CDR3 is CASGLPGGRNYGYTF. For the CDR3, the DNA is TGTGCCAGCGGCTTGCCCGGGGGACGGAACTATGGCTACACCTTC.

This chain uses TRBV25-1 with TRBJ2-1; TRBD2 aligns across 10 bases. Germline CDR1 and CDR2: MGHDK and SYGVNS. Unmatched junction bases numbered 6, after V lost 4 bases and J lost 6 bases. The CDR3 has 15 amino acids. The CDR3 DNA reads TGTGCCAGCAGTGGCGAGCGGGAGGGTGCCAATGAGCAGTTCTTC. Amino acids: CASSGEREGANEQFF.

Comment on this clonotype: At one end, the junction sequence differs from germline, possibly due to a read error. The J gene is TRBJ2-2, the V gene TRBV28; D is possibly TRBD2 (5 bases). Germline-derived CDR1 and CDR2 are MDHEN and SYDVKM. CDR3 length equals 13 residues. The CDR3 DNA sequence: TGTGCCAGCAGTTTAAAGGTTCCCGGGGAGCCGTTTTTT. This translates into CASSLKVPGEPFF.

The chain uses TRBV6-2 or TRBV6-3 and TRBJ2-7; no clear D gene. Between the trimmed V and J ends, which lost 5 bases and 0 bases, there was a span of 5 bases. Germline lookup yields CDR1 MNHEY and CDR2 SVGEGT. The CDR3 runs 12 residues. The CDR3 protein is CASSPRSYEQYF. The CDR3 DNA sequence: TGTGCCAGCAGTCCCCGCTCCTACGAGCAGTACTTC.

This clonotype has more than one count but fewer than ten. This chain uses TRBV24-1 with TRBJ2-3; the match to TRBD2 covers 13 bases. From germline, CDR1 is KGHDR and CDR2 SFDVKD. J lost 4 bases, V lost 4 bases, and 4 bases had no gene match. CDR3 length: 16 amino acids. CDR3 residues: CATSDQTSGRSDTQYF. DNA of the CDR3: TGTGCCACCAGTGACCAGACTAGCGGGAGGTCAGATACGCAGTATTTT.

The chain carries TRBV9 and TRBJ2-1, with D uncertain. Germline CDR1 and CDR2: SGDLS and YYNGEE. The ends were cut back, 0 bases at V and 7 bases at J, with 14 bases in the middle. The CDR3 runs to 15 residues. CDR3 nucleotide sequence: TGTGCCAGCAGCGTAGCTACCGGGCAGAGAAATGAGCAGTTCTTC. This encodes CASSVATGQRNEQFF.

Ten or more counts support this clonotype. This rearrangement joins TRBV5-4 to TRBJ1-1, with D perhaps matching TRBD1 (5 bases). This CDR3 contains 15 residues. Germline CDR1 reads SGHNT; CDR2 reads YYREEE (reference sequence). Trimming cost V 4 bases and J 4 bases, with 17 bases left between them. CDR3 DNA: TGTGCCAGCAGCCCTCGTGAGGGGTCGGTCACTGAAGCTTTCTTT. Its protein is CASSPREGSVTEAFF.

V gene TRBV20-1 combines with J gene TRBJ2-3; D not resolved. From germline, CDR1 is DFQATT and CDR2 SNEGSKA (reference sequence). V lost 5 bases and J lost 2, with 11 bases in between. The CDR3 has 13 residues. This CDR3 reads CSAPPGPTDTQYF. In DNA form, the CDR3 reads TGCAGTGCTCCCCCAGGCCCCACAGATACGCAGTATTTT.

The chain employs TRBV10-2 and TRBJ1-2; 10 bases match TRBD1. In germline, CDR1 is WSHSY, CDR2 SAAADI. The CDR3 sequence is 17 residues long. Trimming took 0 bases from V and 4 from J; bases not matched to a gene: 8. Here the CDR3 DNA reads TGCGCCAGCAGTGAGTCGACTGATGGGACAGGGGTCTATGGCTACACCTTC. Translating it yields CASSESTDGTGVYGYTF.

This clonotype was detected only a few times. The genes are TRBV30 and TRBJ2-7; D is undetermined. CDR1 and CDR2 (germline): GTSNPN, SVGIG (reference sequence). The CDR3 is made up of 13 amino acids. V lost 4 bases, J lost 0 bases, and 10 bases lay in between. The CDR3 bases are TGTGCCTGGAATGTAGACATCTCCTACGAGCAGTACTTC. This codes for CAWNVDISYEQYF.

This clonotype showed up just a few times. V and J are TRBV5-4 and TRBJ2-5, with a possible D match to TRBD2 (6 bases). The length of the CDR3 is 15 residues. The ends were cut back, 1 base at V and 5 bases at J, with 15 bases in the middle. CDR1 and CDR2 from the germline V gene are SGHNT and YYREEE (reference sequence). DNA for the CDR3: TGTGCCAGCAGCTTGCAAGGGCTTGGAGGGGAGACCCAGTACTTC. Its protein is CASSLQGLGGETQYF.

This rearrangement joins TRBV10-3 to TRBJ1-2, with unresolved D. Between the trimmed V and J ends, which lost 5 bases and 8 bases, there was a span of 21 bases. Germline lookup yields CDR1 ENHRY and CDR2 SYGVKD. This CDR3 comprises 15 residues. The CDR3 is CAISYTLTGLRGYTF. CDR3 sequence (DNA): TGTGCCATCAGTTATACCTTAACGGGTCTACGGGGCTACACCTTC.

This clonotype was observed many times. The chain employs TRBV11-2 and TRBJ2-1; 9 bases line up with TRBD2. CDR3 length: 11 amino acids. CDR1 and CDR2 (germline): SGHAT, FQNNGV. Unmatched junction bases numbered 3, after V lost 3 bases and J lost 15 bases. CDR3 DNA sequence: TGTGCCAGCAGCTTGACTAGCGGTCCGTTCTTC. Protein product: CASSLTSGPFF. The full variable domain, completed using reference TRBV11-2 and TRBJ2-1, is EAGVAQSPRYKIIEKRQSVAFWCNPISGHATLYWYQQILGQGPKLLIQFQNNGVVDDSQLPKDRFSAERLKGVDSTLKIQPAKLEDSAVYLCASSLTSGPFFGPGTRLTVL.

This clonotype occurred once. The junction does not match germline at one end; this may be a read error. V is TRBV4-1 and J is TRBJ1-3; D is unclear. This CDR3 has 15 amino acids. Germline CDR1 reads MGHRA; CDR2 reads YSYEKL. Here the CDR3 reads CASSQGEWEGNTIYF. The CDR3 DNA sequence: TGTGCCAGCAGCCAAGGCGAATGGGAAGGAAACACCATATATTTT.

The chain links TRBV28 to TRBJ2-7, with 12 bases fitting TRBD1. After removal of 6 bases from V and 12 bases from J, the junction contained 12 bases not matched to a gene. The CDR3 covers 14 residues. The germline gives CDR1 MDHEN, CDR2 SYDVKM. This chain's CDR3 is CASRAGTGGSWWYF. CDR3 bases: TGTGCCAGCAGAGCCGGGACAGGGGGCTCTTGGTGGTACTTC.

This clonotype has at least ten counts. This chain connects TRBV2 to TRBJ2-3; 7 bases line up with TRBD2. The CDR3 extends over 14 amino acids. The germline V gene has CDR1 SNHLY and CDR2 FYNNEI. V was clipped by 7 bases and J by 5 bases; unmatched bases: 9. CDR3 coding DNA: TGTGCCAGCAATGGCGGGAGAGGGATAGATACGCAGTATTTT. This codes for CASNGGRGIDTQYF.

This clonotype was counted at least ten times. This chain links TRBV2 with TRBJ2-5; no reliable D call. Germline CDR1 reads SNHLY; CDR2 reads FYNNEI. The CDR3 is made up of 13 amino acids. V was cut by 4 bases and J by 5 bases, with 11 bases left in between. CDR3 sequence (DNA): TGTGCCAGCAGTGGTCCGGCTTCGGAGACCCAGTACTTC. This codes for CASSGPASETQYF. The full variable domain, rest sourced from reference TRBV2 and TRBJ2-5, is EPEVTQTPSHQVTQMGQEVILRCVPISNHLYFYWYRQILGQKVEFLVSFYNNEISEKSEIFDDQFSVERPDGSNFTLKIRSTKLEDSAMYFCASSGPASETQYFGPGTRLLVL.

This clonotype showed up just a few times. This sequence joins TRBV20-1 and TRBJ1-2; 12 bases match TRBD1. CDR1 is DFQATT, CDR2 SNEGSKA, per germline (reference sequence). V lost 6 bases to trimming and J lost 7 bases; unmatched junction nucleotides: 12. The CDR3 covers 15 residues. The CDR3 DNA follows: TGCAGTGCCCCCCCGTGGGGACAGGGGGCGCGTGGCTACACCTTC. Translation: CSAPPWGQGARGYTF.

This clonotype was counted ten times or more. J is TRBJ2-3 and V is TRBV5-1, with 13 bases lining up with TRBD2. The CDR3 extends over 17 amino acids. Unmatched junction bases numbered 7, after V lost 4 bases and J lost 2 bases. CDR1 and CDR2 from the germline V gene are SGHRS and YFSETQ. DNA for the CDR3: TGCGCCAGCAGCAGTGGGACTAGCGGGGCCCACACAGATACGCAGTATTTT. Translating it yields CASSSGTSGAHTDTQYF.

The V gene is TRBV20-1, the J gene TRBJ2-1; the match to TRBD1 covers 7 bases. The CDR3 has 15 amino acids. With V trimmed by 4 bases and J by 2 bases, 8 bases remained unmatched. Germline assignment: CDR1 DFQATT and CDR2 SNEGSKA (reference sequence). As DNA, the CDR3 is TGCAGTGCTAAAAAACCGGGACAGACCTACAATGAGCAGTTCTTC. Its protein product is CSAKKPGQTYNEQFF.